The 16 T cell receptor beta chains below were found in one sample sequenced in a study of blood T cell repertoires in COVID-19. TCRdb's table, derived via immunoSEQ multiplex PCR, lists solely in-frame clones and lacks some. The sample comprises approximately 67,000 clones, 91% of which are singletons, and about 7.3% rests with the top ten. The material sequenced was peripheral blood. The source of these receptors is a human donor in a cohort sampled during active COVID-19.

This chain connects TRBV18 to TRBJ2-3, with D maybe TRBD2 (6 bases). The V gene's germline CDR1 is KGHSH and CDR2 LQKENI. V was pared by 3 bases and J by 1 base, with 11 bases between. CDR3 length: 15 residues. CDR3 bases: TGTGCCAGCTCACCGCTGTCGGGGGGCACAGATACGCAGTATTTT. Translation: CASSPLSGGTDTQYF.

V and J are TRBV19 and TRBJ2-1; D uncertain. Germline V lookup: CDR1 LNHDA, CDR2 SQIVND (reference sequence). CDR3 size: 11 residues. The V end lost 9 bases, the J end lost 3 bases, and 6 bases lay between the germline ends. This CDR3 is CASGNYNEQFF. The CDR3, as DNA: TGTGCCAGCGGTAACTACAATGAGCAGTTCTTC.

The CDR3 DNA reads TGTGCCAGCAGCTTGAAGCGGGGGGCCAGAGATACGCAGTATTTT. This encodes CASSLKRGARDTQYF. The genes are TRBV7-2 and TRBJ2-3; 9 bases are a match to TRBD2. The CDR3 totals 15 residues. With V trimmed by 3 bases and J by 5 bases, 6 bases remained unmatched. CDR1 is SGHTA, CDR2 FQGNSA, per germline.

V usage is TRBV6-5 and J usage is TRBJ2-5; D perhaps matches TRBD2 (6 bases). There are 15 residues in the CDR3. Per the germline V gene, CDR1 is MNHEY and CDR2 is SVGAGI. With 7 bases removed from V and 4 bases from J, the gap between germline ends came to 19 bases. CDR3: CASTSRAGTGETQYF. The CDR3 DNA reads as TGTGCCAGCACTTCCCGGGCAGGGACTGGAGAGACCCAGTACTTC.

The rearrangement links TRBV28 to TRBJ1-1, with a possible D match to TRBD1 (5 bases). The CDR3 loop spans 14 amino acids. Germline lookup yields CDR1 MDHEN and CDR2 SYDVKM. Trimming shortened V by 5 bases and J by 5 bases, and 15 bases separated the two germline ends. For the CDR3, the DNA is TGTGCCAGCAGTCCCCAGAGGACACGAACTGAAGCTTTCTTT. Its protein product is CASSPQRTRTEAFF.

The V and J genes are TRBV19 and TRBJ2-7; TRBD1 aligns across 10 bases. The CDR3 loop spans 15 amino acids. CDR1 and CDR2 from the germline V gene are LNHDA and SQIVND (reference sequence). The trim removed 3 bases at V and 6 bases at J, leaving 8 bases unmatched. CDR3 loop: CASSISPGQGTEQYF. CDR3 sequence (DNA): TGTGCCAGTAGTATTTCCCCGGGACAGGGGACCGAGCAGTACTTC.

The chain couples TRBV7-2 to TRBJ2-7; 10 bases are shared with TRBD1. CDR1 and CDR2 (germline): SGHTA, FQGNSA. With V trimmed by 5 bases and J by 2 bases, 3 bases remained unmatched. The CDR3 is 14 amino acids. The CDR3 nucleotides are TGTGCCAGCAGCCGGGGACAGGGGCCCTACGAGCAGTACTTC. Protein sequence: CASSRGQGPYEQYF.

This chain uses TRBV7-8 with TRBJ2-1; TRBD2 aligns across 7 bases. After removal of 5 bases from V and 5 bases from J, the junction contained 9 bases not matched to a gene. The germline V gene has CDR1 SGHVS and CDR2 FQNEAQ. The CDR3 has 15 residues. The CDR3 region is CASSPGLVEDNEQFF. CDR3 in DNA: TGTGCCAGCAGCCCAGGACTAGTTGAGGACAATGAGCAGTTCTTC.

This sequence joins TRBV19 and TRBJ1-1; perhaps TRBD1 as D (6 bases). The CDR3 contains 14 residues. V was cut by 5 bases and J by 3 bases, with 13 bases left in between. Per the germline V gene, CDR1 is LNHDA and CDR2 is SQIVND (reference sequence). CDR3 in amino acids: CASSVTGQYTEAFF. The DNA for the CDR3 is TGTGCCAGTAGTGTAACAGGGCAGTACACTGAAGCTTTCTTT.

The rearrangement uses TRBV20-1 and TRBJ2-5, with 10 bases identical to TRBD2. J was trimmed by 5 bases and V by 3 bases; bases with no gene match: 9. The CDR3 has 15 amino acids. The germline V gene has CDR1 DFQATT and CDR2 SNEGSKA (reference sequence). CDR3 in DNA: TGCAGTGCTAGTCGGAGTAGCGGGGGGTGGGAGACCCAGTACTTC. Amino acid sequence: CSASRSSGGWETQYF.

This chain connects TRBV7-2 to TRBJ2-7, with D possibly TRBD1 on 6 matching bases. The V end lost 6 bases, the J end lost 3 bases, and 12 bases lay between the germline ends. Germline V CDR1 and CDR2: SGHTA, FQGNSA. CDR3 length: 13 amino acids. CDR3 sequence reads: CASRGHGGYEQYF. CDR3 DNA: TGTGCCAGCAGGGGACATGGGGGCTACGAGCAGTACTTC.

V usage is TRBV9 and J usage is TRBJ2-2, with 7 bases matching TRBD2. The junction had 10 bases not matched to a gene; V was cut back by 0 bases and J by 5 bases. Per germline, CDR1 SGDLS and CDR2 YYNGEE. This CDR3 comprises 17 residues. The CDR3 sequence is CASSVEVGRESTGELFF. The CDR3 DNA is TGTGCCAGCAGCGTAGAGGTGGGGAGGGAGTCGACCGGGGAGCTGTTTTTT.

The CDR3 DNA follows: TGTGCCAGCAGTTCGCCGGGAGCTGGGGAGGATGAGCAGTTCTTC. This gives the protein CASSSPGAGEDEQFF. This rearrangement joins TRBV28 to TRBJ2-1, with TRBD2 as a possible D gene (6 bases). Germline-derived CDR1 and CDR2 are MDHEN and SYDVKM. This CDR3 comprises 15 residues. The V end was cut by 4 bases, the J end by 8 bases, with 18 bases between.

The rearrangement joins TRBV7-9 to TRBJ2-1; 10 nucleotides line up with TRBD1. Germline values: CDR1 SEHNR, CDR2 FQNEAQ (reference sequence). J lost 5 bases, V lost 2 bases, and 3 bases had no gene match. The CDR3 consists of 15 residues. The CDR3 nucleotides are TGTGCCAGCAGCTTACGGACAGGGGGAGACAATGAGCAGTTCTTC. Translated, it gives CASSLRTGGDNEQFF.

V usage is TRBV5-1 and J usage is TRBJ2-5; 8 bases are a match to TRBD2. Looked up from germline, CDR1 is SGHRS and CDR2 is YFSETQ. The CDR3 is 16 amino acids. J lost 5 bases, V lost 1 base, and 10 bases had no gene match. CDR3 bases: TGCGCCAGCAGCTTGAAGAGCGGGGGTTTGCGGGAGACCCAGTACTTC. Protein sequence: CASSLKSGGLRETQYF.

This clone was observed once. The chain links TRBV7-2 to TRBJ2-7, with D possibly being TRBD2 (6 bases). V was clipped by 1 base and J by 2 bases, with 9 bases between them. Germline lookup yields CDR1 SGHTA and CDR2 FQGNSA. The CDR3 contains 14 residues. In DNA form, the CDR3 reads TGTGCCAGCAGCTTAGTCGGGGGAACCTACGAGCAGTACTTC. Residues: CASSLVGGTYEQYF.